Each of the 30 T cell receptor beta chains below was sequenced from the same sample in a study of cytomegalovirus exposure and HLA in healthy donors. The protocol was immunoSEQ multiplex PCR, while the TCRdb copy is restricted to in-frame clones and leaves out a portion. Here the sample spans some 250,000 clones, around 87% being singletons. Specimen: PBMCs. The receptor source for this set is a woman aged 18-35 years in good health and CMV-seronegative.

The CDR3 DNA is TGTGCCAGCAGTGACACCGGGACAGGAGTTCTCTATGGCTACACCTTC. The encoded protein is CASSDTGTGVLYGYTF. V gene TRBV6-4 combines with J gene TRBJ1-2, with TRBD1 identical over 8 bases. Germline V gives CDR1 MRHNA, CDR2 SNTAGT. V was pared by 2 bases and J by 4 bases, with 9 bases of the junction left unmatched. This CDR3 contains 16 residues.

This rearrangement joins TRBV28 to TRBJ2-6, with 7 bases that match TRBD1. The CDR3 runs 19 residues. Germline values: CDR1 MDHEN, CDR2 SYDVKM. The V gene end was trimmed by 3 bases and the J gene end by 0 bases; junction bases not matched to a gene: 11. The chain's CDR3 is CASSFILRTGHSGANVLTF. In DNA form, the CDR3 reads TGTGCCAGCAGTTTTATTCTCCGGACAGGCCACTCTGGGGCCAACGTCCTGACTTTC. The complete variable domain, with remaining parts taken from reference TRBV28 and TRBJ2-6, reads DVKVTQSSRYLVKRTGEKVFLECVQDMDHENMFWYRQDPGLGLRLIYFSYDVKMKEKGDIPEGYSVSREKKERFSLILESASTNQTSMYLCASSFILRTGHSGANVLTFGAGSRLTVL.

The genes are TRBV10-1 and TRBJ2-2, with unresolved D. V was shortened by 6 bases and J by 3 bases, with 2 bases between the two germline ends. This CDR3 region has 11 residues. The germline V gene encodes CDR1 WNHNN and CDR2 SYGVQD (reference sequence). The DNA of the CDR3 is TGCGCCAGCAGCTACACCGGGGAGCTGTTTTTT. This codes for CASSYTGELFF.

The chain carries TRBV27 and TRBJ2-3; 8 bases are shared with TRBD2. Germline assignment: CDR1 MNHEY and CDR2 SMNVEV (reference sequence). V lost 2 bases and J lost 3; bases outside the gene matches: 10. This CDR3 has 17 residues. CDR3 sequence (DNA): TGTGCCAGCAGTTTAGAATCCGGGGGGGTGGTGACAGATACGCAGTATTTT. As protein: CASSLESGGVVTDTQYF.

V and J are TRBV7-2 and TRBJ1-5; TRBD1 matches 10 bases. The germline V gene has CDR1 SGHTA and CDR2 FQGNSA. Unmatched junction bases numbered 7, after V lost 4 bases and J lost 4 bases. The CDR3 is made up of 16 amino acids. In DNA form, the CDR3 reads TGTGCCAGCAGCTATTGGGACAGGGGATTTAATCAGCCCCAGCATTTT. This sequence encodes CASSYWDRGFNQPQHF. The full variable domain, in which reference TRBV7-2 and TRBJ1-5 provide the parts outside the CDR3, is GAGVSQSPSNKVTEKGKDVELRCDPISGHTALYWYRQSLGQGLEFLIYFQGNSAPDKSGLPSDRFSAERTGGSVSTLTIQRTQQEDSAVYLCASSYWDRGFNQPQHFGDGTRLSIL.

The V gene is TRBV7-9, the J gene TRBJ2-7, with 7 positions matching TRBD2. The trim removed 5 bases at V and 5 bases at J, leaving 9 bases unmatched. CDR3 length: 14 amino acids. CDR1 and CDR2 from the germline V gene are SEHNR and FQNEAQ (reference sequence). DNA for the CDR3: TGTGCCAGCAGCCCTGGGGAGGGGCTTGACGAGCAGTACTTC. Its protein is CASSPGEGLDEQYF.

The chain combines TRBV5-1 with TRBJ1-2; TRBD1 might be the D (6 bases). V was cut by 2 bases and J by 5 bases, with 10 bases left in between. CDR3 length: 13 amino acids. Germline V gene lookup returns CDR1 SGHRS and CDR2 YFSETQ. The CDR3 DNA reads TGCGCCAGCAGCTTTCCAGGGGCTTATGGCTACACCTTC. Its translation is CASSFPGAYGYTF. Using reference TRBV5-1 and TRBJ1-2 for the parts outside the CDR3, the full variable domain is KAGVTQTPRYLIKTRGQQVTLSCSPISGHRSVSWYQQTPGQGLQFLFEYFSETQRNKGNFPGRFSGRQFSNSRSEMNVSTLELGDSALYLCASSFPGAYGYTFGSGTRLTVV.

CDR3 coding DNA: TGTGCCAGCAGTTACTTAGCAGGGGGTAATCAGCCCCAGCATTTT. Residues: CASSYLAGGNQPQHF. This chain uses TRBV6-6 with TRBJ1-5, with 7 bases lining up with TRBD1. Germline CDR1 MNHNY, CDR2 SVGAGI (reference sequence). The V gene end was trimmed by 1 base and the J gene end by 4 bases; junction bases not matched to a gene: 4. There are 15 residues in the CDR3.

V gene TRBV5-4 combines with J gene TRBJ2-7; 12 nucleotides agree with TRBD2. The CDR3 is made up of 15 amino acids. The V gene end was trimmed by 1 base and the J gene end by 5 bases; junction bases not matched to a gene: 4. CDR1 is SGHNT, CDR2 YYREEE, per germline (reference sequence). DNA for the CDR3: TGTGCCAGCAGCTTGCTAGCGGGGGGGCCCCACGAGCAGTACTTC. This translates into CASSLLAGGPHEQYF.

The rearrangement joins TRBV19 to TRBJ1-2, with D perhaps TRBD1 (5 bases). The CDR3 covers 13 residues. Germline CDR1 and CDR2: LNHDA and SQIVND (reference sequence). V lost 5 bases and J 2 bases, leaving 9 bases between the germline ends. The CDR3 here is CASSPGRNYGYTF. CDR3 nucleotide sequence: TGTGCCAGTAGTCCAGGGCGGAACTATGGCTACACCTTC.

On this clone: One base away lies a much larger clone, so this may be a sequencing read error. The chain has TRBV5-6 and TRBJ2-7, with 10 bases lining up with TRBD1. The CDR3 loop spans 14 amino acids. After removal of 0 bases from V and 3 bases from J, the junction contained 0 bases not matched to a gene. CDR1 and CDR2 (germline): SGHDT, YYEEEE. CDR3 sequence reads: CASSLGDRGYEQYF. The CDR3 coding sequence is TGTGCCAGCAGCTTGGGGGACAGGGGCTACGAGCAGTACTTC.

The CDR3, as DNA: TGCAGCGTTGGGCTTGCGGGGTACACAGATACGCAGTATTTT. This encodes CSVGLAGYTDTQYF. The chain has TRBV29-1 and TRBJ2-3; possibly TRBD2 for D (6 bases). Trimming shortened V by 4 bases and J by 2 bases, and 13 bases separated the two germline ends. Germline V CDR1 and CDR2: SQVTM, ANQGSEA. The CDR3 consists of 14 residues.

This chain joins TRBV4-1 and TRBJ1-5; D gene ambiguous. The CDR3 length is 16 residues. The V gene's germline CDR1 is MGHRA and CDR2 YSYEKL. The V gene lost 0 bases and the J gene lost 0 bases, with 9 bases spanning the gap. In DNA, the CDR3 is TGCGCCAGCAGCCAAGAAGGCCACTATAGCAATCAGCCCCAGCATTTT. Translating gives CASSQEGHYSNQPQHF.

Only one count was recorded for this clone. V gene TRBV5-4 combines with J gene TRBJ1-4, with 9 bases matching TRBD1. Germline lookup yields CDR1 SGHNT and CDR2 YYREEE (reference sequence). The junction had 2 bases not matched to a gene; V was cut back by 1 base and J by 4 bases. CDR3 length: 15 amino acids. The CDR3 protein is CASSLSTGGNEKLFF. The DNA of the CDR3 is TGTGCCAGCAGCTTGTCGACAGGGGGTAATGAAAAACTGTTTTTT.

The gene calls are TRBV7-9 and TRBJ2-2, with 16 bases that match TRBD2. Looked up from germline, CDR1 is SEHNR and CDR2 is FQNEAQ (reference sequence). CDR3 length: 19 amino acids. The junction had 10 bases not matched to a gene; V was cut back by 6 bases and J by 3 bases. The CDR3 here is CASRATGTSGGAYTGELFF. The CDR3 DNA reads TGTGCCAGCAGGGCCACCGGGACTAGCGGGGGGGCCTACACCGGGGAGCTGTTTTTT.

The count of this clone is one. The sample carries other DNA sequences with the same CDR3. The CDR3 protein is CSAPRNTEAFF. CDR3 DNA: TGCAGTGCCCCGCGGAACACTGAAGCTTTCTTT. The V gene is TRBV20-1, the J gene TRBJ1-1; no firm D call. Trimming shortened V by 6 bases and J by 1 base, and 6 bases separated the two germline ends. The CDR3 is 11 residues long. Germline assignment: CDR1 DFQATT and CDR2 SNEGSKA (reference sequence).

This clone was detected only once. This chain joins TRBV5-1 and TRBJ2-1, with D hard to call. With 0 bases removed from V and 4 bases from J, the gap between germline ends came to 8 bases. The CDR3 has 14 residues. CDR1 is SGHRS and CDR2 is YFSETQ in the germline V gene. In nucleotides, the CDR3 is TGCGCCAGCAGCTTGGCGACAAATTACAATGAGCAGTTCTTC. It is translated as CASSLATNYNEQFF.

V gene TRBV19 combines with J gene TRBJ2-5, with TRBD2 matching 8 bases. The germline V gene has CDR1 LNHDA and CDR2 SQIVND (reference sequence). The CDR3 runs 14 residues. V was clipped by 6 bases and J by 4 bases; unmatched bases: 7. As DNA, the CDR3 is TGTGCCAGTAGATCCGGGGGGGCCCGAGAGACCCAGTACTTC. Translating it yields CASRSGGARETQYF.

This clone appeared once. J is TRBJ1-1 and V is TRBV10-3, with 10 bases that match TRBD1. Germline V gene data show CDR1 as ENHRY and CDR2 as SYGVKD. The V segment lost 8 bases and the J segment 4 bases; nucleotides outside the gene matches: 10. The CDR3 loop spans 15 amino acids. The DNA of the CDR3 is TGTGCCATCGGTAGACAGGGGGCGGGTGGCACTGAAGCTTTCTTT. Translation gives CAIGRQGAGGTEAFF.

J is TRBJ2-5 and V is TRBV4-3, with TRBD1 matching 8 bases. Looked up from germline, CDR1 is LGHNA and CDR2 is YSLEER. The trim removed 0 bases at V and 4 bases at J, leaving 7 bases unmatched. The length of the CDR3 is 16 residues. The CDR3 nucleotides read TGCGCCAGCAGCCAAGATCTTCCAGGGGGCGCAGAGACCCAGTACTTC. Translation: CASSQDLPGGAETQYF.

J is TRBJ1-4 and V is TRBV21-1; TRBD1, the D gene given by the table, was not confirmed from the DNA. TRBV21-1 is an annotated pseudogene. The CDR3 has 15 residues. The CDR3 reads CASSDQQGTNEKLFF. Written as DNA, the CDR3 is TGTGCCAGCAGCGATCAACAGGGGACTAATGAAAAACTGTTTTTT.

The V and J genes are TRBV29-1 and TRBJ1-2, with 7 bases matching TRBD1. The CDR3 sequence is 13 residues long. V shed 1 base, J shed 4 bases, and the junction held 3 bases outside the gene matches. The germline CDR1 and CDR2 sequences are SQVTM and ANQGSEA. CDR3 loop: CSVEAGQLYGYTF. The DNA for the CDR3 is TGCAGCGTTGAAGCGGGACAGCTCTATGGCTACACCTTC.

The V gene is TRBV7-3, the J gene TRBJ1-2; TRBD1 matches at 7 bases. The CDR3 loop spans 14 amino acids. Germline V lookup: CDR1 SGHTA, CDR2 FQGTGA. Trimming took 3 bases from V and 4 from J; bases not matched to a gene: 5. Here the CDR3 DNA reads TGTGCCAGCAGCTTGGGACAGCCGAGCTATGGCTACACCTTC. The encoded protein is CASSLGQPSYGYTF.

The chain has TRBV28 and TRBJ2-2, with 12 bases that match TRBD2. The V gene's germline CDR1 is MDHEN and CDR2 SYDVKM. Trimming took 6 bases from V and 4 from J; bases not matched to a gene: 3. The CDR3 runs to 15 residues. CDR3 sequence reads: CASRLAGGPTGELFF. CDR3 DNA sequence: TGTGCCAGCAGGCTAGCGGGGGGGCCCACCGGGGAGCTGTTTTTT.

The CDR3 DNA follows: TGTGCCAGTAGTATCCAGGGGGCGATGGGTGGCTACACCTTC. Its protein product is CASSIQGAMGGYTF. The chain uses TRBV19 and TRBJ1-2; 8 bases match TRBD1. This CDR3 has 14 residues. CDR1 is LNHDA, CDR2 SQIVND, per germline (reference sequence). Unmatched junction bases numbered 7, after V lost 3 bases and J lost 7 bases.

The chain carries TRBV18 and TRBJ2-2; possible D gene TRBD1, 6 bases. Germline values: CDR1 KGHSH, CDR2 LQKENI. This CDR3 comprises 17 residues. Trimming left V 2 bases short and J 1 base short, with 14 bases between. The CDR3: CASSPFLRTVNTGELFF. CDR3 nucleotides: TGTGCCAGCTCACCATTTCTTAGGACAGTGAACACCGGGGAGCTGTTTTTT. Drawing the rest from reference TRBV18 and TRBJ2-2, the complete variable domain is NAGVMQNPRHLVRRRGQEARLRCSPMKGHSHVYWYRQLPEEGLKFMVYLQKENIIDESGMPKERFSAEFPKEGPSILRIQQVVRGDSAAYFCASSPFLRTVNTGELFFGEGSRLTVL.

The CDR3 nucleotides read TGTGCCAGCAGTCCCCCGGACAGGACAGACACTGAAGCTTTCTTT. This encodes CASSPPDRTDTEAFF. The rearrangement joins TRBV28 to TRBJ1-1; 7 positions match TRBD1. The CDR3 is 15 residues long. V shed 5 bases, J shed 3 bases, and the junction held 9 bases outside the gene matches. The V gene's germline CDR1 is MDHEN and CDR2 SYDVKM.

The rearrangement joins TRBV4-3 to TRBJ2-3; D ambiguous. Per the germline V gene, CDR1 is LGHNA and CDR2 is YSLEER. The CDR3 is 15 residues long. V gave up 2 bases and J gave up 6 bases, with 15 bases separating them. The CDR3 here is CASSQSNSLIDTQYF. In nucleotides, the CDR3 is TGCGCCAGCAGCCAAAGTAACAGTTTAATCGATACGCAGTATTTT.

The V and J genes are TRBV6-5 and TRBJ2-1, with D unresolved. Looked up from germline, CDR1 is MNHEY and CDR2 is SVGAGI. Trimming shortened V by 6 bases and J by 4 bases, and 10 bases separated the two germline ends. The CDR3 spans 13 residues. CDR3 DNA sequence: TGTGCCAGCAGCAACCAGAATTACAATGAGCAGTTCTTC. This sequence encodes CASSNQNYNEQFF.

V and J are TRBV18 and TRBJ2-2; 7 bases agree with TRBD1. The V gene end was trimmed by 3 bases and the J gene end by 6 bases; junction bases not matched to a gene: 7. This CDR3 has 15 residues. Germline lookup yields CDR1 KGHSH and CDR2 LQKENI. The CDR3 DNA follows: TGTGCCAGCTCACCGAACAGGGGCCTACCCGGGGAGCTGTTTTTT. Translation: CASSPNRGLPGELFF.